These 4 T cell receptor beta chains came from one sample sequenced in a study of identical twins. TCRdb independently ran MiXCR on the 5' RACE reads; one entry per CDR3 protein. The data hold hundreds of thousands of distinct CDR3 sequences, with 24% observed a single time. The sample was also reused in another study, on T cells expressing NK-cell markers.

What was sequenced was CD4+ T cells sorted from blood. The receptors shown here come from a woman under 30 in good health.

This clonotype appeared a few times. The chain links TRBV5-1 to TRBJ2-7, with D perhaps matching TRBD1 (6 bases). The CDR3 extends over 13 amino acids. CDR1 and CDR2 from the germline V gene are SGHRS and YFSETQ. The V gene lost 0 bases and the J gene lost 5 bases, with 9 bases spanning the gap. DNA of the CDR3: TGCGCCAGCAGCTTGGAATACAGGGACGAGCAGTACTTC. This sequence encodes CASSLEYRDEQYF.

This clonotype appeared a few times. DNA of the CDR3: TGTGCCAGCAGTTACGTCCGACAGGTTACCTACGAGCAGTACTTC. Translation: CASSYVRQVTYEQYF. The rearrangement uses TRBV6-5 and TRBJ2-7, with D possibly TRBD1 on 6 matching bases. Trimming shortened V by 2 bases and J by 2 bases, and 13 bases separated the two germline ends. CDR3 length: 15 amino acids. The germline V gene has CDR1 MNHEY and CDR2 SVGAGI.

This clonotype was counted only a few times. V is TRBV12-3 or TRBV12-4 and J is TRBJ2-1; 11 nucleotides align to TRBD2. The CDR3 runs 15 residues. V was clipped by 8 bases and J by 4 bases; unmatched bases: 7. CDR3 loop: CASGSLAGGYNEQFF. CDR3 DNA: TGTGCCAGCGGGAGCCTAGCGGGGGGTTACAATGAGCAGTTCTTC.

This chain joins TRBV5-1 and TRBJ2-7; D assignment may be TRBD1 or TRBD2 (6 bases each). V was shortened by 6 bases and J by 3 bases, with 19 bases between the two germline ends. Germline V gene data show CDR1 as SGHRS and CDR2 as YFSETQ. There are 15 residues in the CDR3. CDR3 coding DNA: TGCGCCAGCACCACCGAATGGGGGGCGTTCTACGAGCAGTACTTC. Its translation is CASTTEWGAFYEQYF.